These 19 T cell receptor beta chains share one sample of origin, sequenced in a study of T cells in women clearing cervical HPV infection. Data came from immunoSEQ multiplex PCR; TCRdb stores just in-frame clones and leaves some out. The sample is made up of over 45,000 clones, and the top ten hold roughly 1.6% of it. The material sequenced was blood buffy coat. Receptor source: a woman between 18 and 75 years old with a cervical HPV16 infection that either progressed to CIN3+ or cleared (not recorded which).

Turning to this clone: Coverage ceases 3 residues before the CDR3 finishes, and the germline J gene fills in the end. The V and J genes are TRBV7-6 and TRBJ2-7; no reliable D call. Trimming took off 2 bases at V and 6 bases at J, with 17 bases between the two ends. CDR1 is SGHVS and CDR2 is FNYEAQ in the germline V gene. This CDR3 has 15 residues. The CDR3 protein is CASSLRKLEFSEQYF. The sequenced part of the CDR3 DNA is TGTGCCAGCAGCTTACGGAAGCTAGAATTCTCCGAG.

Remarks on this clone: Read coverage stops 3 residues before the CDR3 terminus; the germline J gene supplies the remainder. The chain recombines TRBV7-8 with TRBJ1-5; a weak D match, TRBD1 (5 bases). The CDR3 runs 15 residues. The germline V gene has CDR1 SGHVS and CDR2 FQNEAQ. V lost 0 bases, J lost 1 base, and 7 bases lay in between. The sequenced CDR3 bases are TGTGCCAGCAGCTTAGCGGACACAAGCAATCAGCCC. Translating gives CASSLADTSNQP. The full CDR3 protein reads CASSLADTSNQPQHF. The full variable domain, rest sourced from reference TRBV7-8 and TRBJ1-5, is GAGVSQSPRYKVAKRGQDVALRCDPISGHVSLFWYQQALGQGPEFLTYFQNEAQLDKSGLPSDRFFAERPEGSVSTLKIQRTQQEDSAVYLCASSLADTSNQPQHFGDGTRLSIL.

A remark on this clone: The observed sequence ends 3 residues before the CDR3 terminus, with the missing tail filled in from the germline J gene. The rearrangement uses TRBV20-1 and TRBJ2-5; 9 nucleotides align to TRBD2. CDR3 length: 19 residues. Trimming cost V 1 base and J 3 bases; bases outside gene matches: 18. Germline-derived CDR1 and CDR2 are DFQATT and SNEGSKA (reference sequence). The CDR3 reads CSARGGHGVSGRAEETQYF. Partial CDR3 DNA: TGCAGTGCTAGAGGGGGCCACGGGGTTAGCGGGAGAGCTGAAGAGACC.

Notes on this clone: The CDR3 end is not reached by the read, which stops 3 residues before it; the germline J gene fills it in. The chain is built from TRBV10-2 and TRBJ1-4; D may be TRBD1 (6 bases). The germline CDR1 and CDR2 sequences are WSHSY and SAAADI. The V end was cut by 3 bases, the J end by 7 bases, with 15 bases between. The CDR3 covers 15 residues. CDR3 DNA, as far as it was read: TGCGCCAGCAGTGATGCTGGGGACATCGGTGAAAAA. This codes for CASSDAGDIGEK. The CDR3, in full, reads CASSDAGDIGEKLFF.

Regarding this clone: From the germline J gene comes the end of the CDR3, since the read stops 3 residues before it. The chain couples TRBV7-6 to TRBJ1-5; a possible D gene is TRBD1 (6 bases). Germline values: CDR1 SGHVS, CDR2 FNYEAQ. This CDR3 spans 13 amino acids. Between the trimmed V and J ends, which lost 5 bases and 9 bases, there was a span of 14 bases. The part of the CDR3 DNA that was read is TGTGCCAGCAGCACGCAACAGGGACGGCCC. Protein product: CASSTQQGRP. The CDR3 reads in full as CASSTQQGRPQHF.

About this clone: The CDR3 is cut off 3 residues early in the read; its end comes from the germline J gene. J is TRBJ1-2 and V is TRBV20-1; weak D call: TRBD1 (5 bases). CDR1 DFQATT and CDR2 SNEGSKA come from the germline V gene (reference sequence). V was clipped by 0 bases and J by 1 base, with 9 bases between them. The CDR3 totals 14 residues. The DNA read from the CDR3 is TGCAGTGCTAGAGAAGCGGGACTTAACTATGGC. As protein: CSAREAGLNYG. The whole CDR3 reads CSAREAGLNYGYTF.

Partial CDR3 DNA: TGTGCCAGCAGCCAAGATGGAGGGACTAGCGACGGGGAG. This codes for CASSQDGGTSDGE. The complete CDR3 protein is CASSQDGGTSDGELFF. The chain combines TRBV4-2 with TRBJ2-2; 10 bases match TRBD2. The read stops 3 residues short of the end of the CDR3; the missing end is completed from the germline J gene. CDR3 length equals 16 residues. V shed 0 bases and J 7 bases; nucleotides not matched to a gene: 5. Germline V gene sequence: CDR1 LGHNA, CDR2 YNFKEQ.

Note on this clone: The read halts 3 residues ahead of the CDR3 end, with the missing end drawn from the germline J gene. The J gene is TRBJ2-5, the V gene TRBV7-8; D unresolved. Germline assignment: CDR1 SGHVS and CDR2 FQNEAQ. V dropped 1 base and J dropped 3 bases, with 15 bases sitting between them. CDR3 length equals 16 residues. The CDR3 bases that were read are TGTGCCAGCAGCTTAGGTGGGCCGAAATTCAAAGAGACC. Encoded protein: CASSLGGPKFKET. The entire CDR3 is CASSLGGPKFKETQYF.

A note on this clone: The read ends 3 residues early relative to the CDR3; the germline J gene fills the gap. This chain connects TRBV10-2 to TRBJ2-7; TRBD1 might be the D (6 bases). Trimming took 4 bases from V and 0 from J, leaving 10 bases between them. Germline assignment: CDR1 WSHSY and CDR2 SAAADI. This CDR3 is built from 14 residues. The CDR3 bases that were read are TGCGCCAGCAGTGGGAAGGACAGCTCCTACGAG. Translation: CASSGKDSSYE. The entire CDR3 protein is CASSGKDSSYEQYF.

The CDR3: CASSSTGTSTDTQYF. The CDR3 DNA, read in part, is TGCGCCAGCAGCTCCACCGGGACTAGCACAGATACG. The V and J genes are TRBV5-1 and TRBJ2-3, with D possibly matching TRBD2 (6 bases). Sequencing ends 3 residues short of the CDR3 end; the germline J gene provides the rest. The germline V and J ends were trimmed by 3 bases and 0 bases, with 11 bases remaining between them. Germline V gives CDR1 SGHRS, CDR2 YFSETQ. The CDR3 is made up of 15 amino acids.

Remarks on this clone: From the germline J gene comes the end of the CDR3, since the read stops 3 residues before it. The chain carries TRBV5-1 and TRBJ1-4, with TRBD1 matching 9 bases. CDR1 and CDR2 from the germline V gene are SGHRS and YFSETQ. With V trimmed by 4 bases and J by 0 bases, 7 bases remained unmatched. CDR3 size: 17 residues. The CDR3 here is CASSNPQGAATNEKLFF. The CDR3 bases that were read are TGCGCCAGCAGCAACCCACAGGGGGCGGCAACTAATGAAAAA. The full variable domain, its missing parts supplied by reference TRBV5-1 and TRBJ1-4, is KAGVTQTPRYLIKTRGQQVTLSCSPISGHRSVSWYQQTPGQGLQFLFEYFSETQRNKGNFPGRFSGRQFSNSRSEMNVSTLELGDSALYLCASSNPQGAATNEKLFFGSGTQLSVL.

About this clone itself: The read gets to within 3 residues of the CDR3 end, and the germline J gene fills in the rest. The chain links TRBV5-1 to TRBJ2-3; D uncertain. Germline CDR1 reads SGHRS; CDR2 reads YFSETQ. This CDR3 contains 12 residues. V was pared by 4 bases and J by 6 bases, with 9 bases between. The CDR3 loop is CASSVTWDTQYF. The sequenced part of the CDR3 DNA is TGCGCCAGCAGCGTGACTTGGGATACG.

Concerning this clone itself: The CDR3 goes on 3 residues after the read ends, and that part is filled in from the germline J gene. The chain joins TRBV30 to TRBJ2-3; 10 bases fit TRBD2. The germline V gene encodes CDR1 GTSNPN and CDR2 SVGIG (reference sequence). With V trimmed by 2 bases and J by 8 bases, 13 bases remained unmatched. The CDR3 is 16 amino acids. The CDR3 bases that were read are TGTGCCTGGAGTCCAATAAGCGGGAGGGCGGGGAGTACG. This encodes CAWSPISGRAGST. The entire CDR3 is CAWSPISGRAGSTQYF. Full variable domain (outside the CDR3, taken from reference TRBV30 and TRBJ2-3): SQTIHQWPATLVQPVGSPLSLECTVEGTSNPNLYWYRQAAGRGLQLLFYSVGIGQISSEVPQNLSASRPQDRQFILSSKKLLLSDSGFYLCAWSPISGRAGSTQYFGPGTRLTVL.

As regards this clone: The read halts 3 residues ahead of the CDR3 end, with the missing end drawn from the germline J gene. J is TRBJ1-5 and V is TRBV20-1; D call uncertain. Germline V CDR1 and CDR2: DFQATT, SNEGSKA (reference sequence). Deletions cut 3 bases from V and 0 bases from J, with 9 bases between. The CDR3 has 14 amino acids. CDR3 protein: CSASLGPSNQPQHF. Partial CDR3 DNA: TGCAGTGCTAGTTTAGGGCCTAGCAATCAGCCC.

Remarks on this clone: The sequenced fragment ends 3 residues before the CDR3 boundary, so the rest is inferred from the germline J gene. The gene calls are TRBV12-3 or TRBV12-4 and TRBJ2-5, with 10 bases matching TRBD2. V lost 6 bases and J lost 4; bases outside the gene matches: 5. The CDR3 length is 14 residues. The sequenced part of the CDR3 DNA is TGTGCCAGCAGAAACAGCGGGAGGGGAGAGACC. Protein product: CASRNSGRGET. The whole CDR3 is CASRNSGRGETQYF.

A word on this clone: The CDR3 end lies 3 residues beyond the end of the read and is filled in from the germline J gene. The gene calls are TRBV11-3 and TRBJ2-5; D is possibly TRBD1 (7 bases). CDR1 SGHNT and CDR2 YENEEA come from the germline V gene. The CDR3 sequence is 15 residues long. Trimming left V 5 bases short and J 4 bases short, with 17 bases between. CDR3 in amino acids: CASSPRQGGRETQYF. CDR3 DNA, as far as it was read: TGTGCCAGCAGCCCCCGGCAGGGGGGCCGAGAGACC.

In regard to this clone: Read data end 3 residues before the CDR3 end; the end is taken from the germline J gene. The V and J genes are TRBV24-1 and TRBJ2-7; 10 positions match TRBD2. This CDR3 has 16 residues. Germline CDR1 KGHDR, CDR2 SFDVKD. V gave up 0 bases and J gave up 2 bases; unmatched junction bases: 3. The part of the CDR3 DNA that was read is TGTGCCACCAGTGATTTGGGAACTAGCGGGACCTACGAG. Translation gives CATSDLGTSGTYE. The full-length CDR3 reads as CATSDLGTSGTYEQYF.

As regards this clone: The read falls 3 residues short of the CDR3 end, and the missing part is taken from the germline J gene. The chain carries TRBV20-1 and TRBJ2-1; 7 bases align to TRBD1. V lost 4 bases to trimming and J lost 9 bases; unmatched junction nucleotides: 9. There are 13 residues in the CDR3. CDR1 DFQATT and CDR2 SNEGSKA come from the germline V gene (reference sequence). CDR3 bases read: TGCAGTGCTACCGGACAGGTCCGGCGTGAG. Amino acid sequence: CSATGQVRRE. The CDR3 in full is CSATGQVRREQFF.

As regards this clone: The CDR3 extends 3 residues past the end of the read, so its final part is completed from the germline J gene. The rearrangement joins TRBV5-1 to TRBJ1-1; possible D gene TRBD1, 6 bases. The CDR3 runs 17 residues. V dropped 3 bases and J dropped 0 bases, with 18 bases sitting between them. CDR1 SGHRS and CDR2 YFSETQ come from the germline V gene. The CDR3 DNA, read in part, is TGCGCCAGCAGCTCCCTGAGGCCACAGGGTATGAACACTGAA. This sequence encodes CASSSLRPQGMNTE. The CDR3, in full, reads CASSSLRPQGMNTEAFF.